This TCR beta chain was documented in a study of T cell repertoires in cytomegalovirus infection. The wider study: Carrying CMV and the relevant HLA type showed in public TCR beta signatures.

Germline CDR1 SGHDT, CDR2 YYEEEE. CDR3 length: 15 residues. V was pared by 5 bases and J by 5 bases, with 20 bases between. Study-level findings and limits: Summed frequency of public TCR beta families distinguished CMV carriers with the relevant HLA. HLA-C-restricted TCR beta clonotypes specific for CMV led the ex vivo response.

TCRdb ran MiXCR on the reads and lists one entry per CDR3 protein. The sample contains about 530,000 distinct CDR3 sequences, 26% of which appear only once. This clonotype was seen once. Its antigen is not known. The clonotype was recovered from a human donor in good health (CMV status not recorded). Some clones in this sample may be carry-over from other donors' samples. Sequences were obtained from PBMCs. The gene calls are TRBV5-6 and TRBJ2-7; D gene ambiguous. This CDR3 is CASSPNGRIQHEQYF. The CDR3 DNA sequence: TGTGCCAGCAGTCCTAATGGACGGATACAGCACGAGCAGTACTTC. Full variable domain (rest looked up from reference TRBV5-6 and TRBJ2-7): DAGVTQSPTHLIKTRGQQVTLRCSPKSGHDTVSWYQQALGQGPQFIFQYYEEEERQRGNFPDRFSGHQFPNYSSELNVNALLLGDSALYLCASSPNGRIQHEQYFGPGTRLTVT.